This T cell receptor beta chain is drawn from a study of T-cell memory formation after mild COVID-19. Study-level points and caveats: CM and EM subsets held most contracting CD4+ clones; EMRA held CD8+ ones. Cross-reactive memory seemingly joined, as some responding clones were found in pre-infection memory. Clones contracting over day 15 to 85 were CD4/CD8 balanced, with later expanders leaning CD4+.

The table lists this clonotype with a few counts. Antigen specificity is unknown. CDR1 is SGHRS and CDR2 is YFSETQ in the germline V gene. CDR3 length: 12 amino acids. V was trimmed by 8 bases and J by 4 bases, leaving 12 bases between them. TCRdb redid the calling of the 5' RACE reads with MiXCR, one entry per CDR3 protein. Of about 180,000 distinct CDR3 sequences in the sample, 16% were seen once. The chain is built from TRBV5-1 and TRBJ2-5; TRBD2 might be the D (5 bases). Sequenced material: PBMCs or a T cell subset sorted from them (not recorded which). The TCR was taken from an adult woman who had mild COVID-19 (a few samples of this study predate the infection). Cell type and time point are not known. The DNA for the CDR3 is TGCGCCAGATGGACGGGGAGAGAGACCCAGTACTTC. It is translated as CARWTGRETQYF. Together with reference TRBV5-1 and TRBJ2-5, the CDR3 gives the full variable domain: KAGVTQTPRYLIKTRGQQVTLSCSPISGHRSVSWYQQTPGQGLQFLFEYFSETQRNKGNFPGRFSGRQFSNSRSEMNVSTLELGDSALYLCARWTGRETQYFGPGTRLLVL.